The 8 T cell receptor beta chains reported below all come from one sample, sequenced in a study of T cell clusters in autoimmune cytopenias. TRB amplification used roughly 250 ng of peripheral blood genomic DNA. TRB was amplified by touch-down multiplex PCR, primer pools A and B combined. TCRdb re-called the multiplex PCR reads; every CDR3 protein appears as one record, without DNA. This sample's table has approximately 6,500 distinct CDR3 sequences. This same sample was also part of a study on T cell repertoires in aging, cancer and after chemotherapy.

Sequencing was done on a sample of peripheral blood. The origin of the receptors is a human donor in good health.

By frequency, this clonotype registers medium-sized. The rearrangement links TRBV6-5 to TRBJ2-1. There are 12 residues in the CDR3. Germline V CDR1 and CDR2: MNHEY, SVGAGI. The CDR3 sequence: CASSSRMNEQFF.

In terms of frequency, this clonotype is medium-sized. The rearrangement uses TRBV18 and TRBJ2-5. In germline, CDR1 is KGHSH, CDR2 LQKENI. CDR3 length equals 12 residues. The CDR3 region is CASSPDQETQYF.

The chain links TRBV3-2 to TRBJ1-4; the D call from TCRdb, TRBD1, cannot be confirmed without DNA. TRBV3-2 is a listed pseudogene. The CDR3 loop spans 14 amino acids. CDR3 region: CASRPAQGGEKLFF.

The CDR3 region is CASGLSGTEETQYF. The chain employs TRBV12-5 and TRBJ2-5; TCRdb outputs TRBD1, but without DNA this stays unchecked. CDR3 size: 14 residues. CDR1 is LGHNT, CDR2 FRNRAP, per germline.

This rearrangement joins TRBV12-3 or TRBV12-4 to TRBJ2-1; the TCRdb D gene call, TRBD1, has no DNA to confirm it. CDR3 length: 14 residues. CDR3 loop: CASMLAGGYNEQFF.

This clonotype is medium-sized (0.01 to 0.1%) by frequency. This chain links TRBV19 with TRBJ1-4; the D call of TRBD1 rests on TCRdb alone, since no DNA is present to check it. Germline V lookup: CDR1 LNHDA, CDR2 SQIVND (reference sequence). The CDR3 loop spans 14 amino acids. CDR3 loop: CASSIGGENEKLFF.

This clonotype shows up as medium-sized by frequency. J is TRBJ2-6 and V is TRBV19; the D gene TCRdb calls, TRBD2, cannot be checked with no DNA. Germline V gene data show CDR1 as LNHDA and CDR2 as SQIVND (reference sequence). This CDR3 is 17 amino acids long. CDR3 in amino acids: CASGASGETSGANVLTF.

The V call is TRBV20-1, the J call TRBJ2-7. The CDR3 totals 12 residues. In germline, CDR1 is DFQATT, CDR2 SNEGSKA (reference sequence). CDR3 residues: CSARGDIYEQYF.